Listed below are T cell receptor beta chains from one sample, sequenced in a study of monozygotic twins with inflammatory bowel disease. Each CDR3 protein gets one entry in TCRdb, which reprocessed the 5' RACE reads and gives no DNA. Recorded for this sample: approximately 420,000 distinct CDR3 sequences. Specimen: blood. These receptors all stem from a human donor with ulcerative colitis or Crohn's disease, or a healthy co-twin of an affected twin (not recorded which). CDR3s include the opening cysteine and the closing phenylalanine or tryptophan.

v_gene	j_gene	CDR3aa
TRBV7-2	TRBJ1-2	CASSPFGTANYGYTF
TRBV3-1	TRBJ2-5	CASSQDRGALQETQYF
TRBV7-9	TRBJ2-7	CASSTLVSGSYEQYF
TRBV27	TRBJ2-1	CASSPWTADYNEQFF
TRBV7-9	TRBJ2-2	CASSQTWDLKNTGELFF
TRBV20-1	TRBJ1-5	CSARANRAMGVQHF
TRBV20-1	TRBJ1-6	CSAREGTGNSPLHF
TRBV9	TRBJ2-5	CASSVEARVETQYF
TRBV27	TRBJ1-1	CASSLGPDREAFF
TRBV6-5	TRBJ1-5	CASSYTSNQPQHF
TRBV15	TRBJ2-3	CATSRGASTDTQYF
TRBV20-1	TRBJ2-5	CSARAAGRDTQETQYF
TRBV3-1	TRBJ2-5	CASRHTGVGETQYF
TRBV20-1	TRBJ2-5	CSASYGGNHQETQYF
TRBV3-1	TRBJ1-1	CASSQEGANTEAFF
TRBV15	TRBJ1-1	CATSSYEGQMNTEAFF
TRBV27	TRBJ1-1	CASSLIRGGPVEAFF
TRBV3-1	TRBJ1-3	CASSQYPTGAGNTIYF
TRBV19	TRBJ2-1	CASSEYGGGAYNEQFF
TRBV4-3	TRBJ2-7	CASSQDRMETSGIYEQYF
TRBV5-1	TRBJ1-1	CASSLAGQPNTEAFF
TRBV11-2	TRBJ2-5	CASSQSHGGTETQYF
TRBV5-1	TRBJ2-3	CASSLKGKTDTQYF
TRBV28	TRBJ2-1	CASRSLAGVGNEQFF
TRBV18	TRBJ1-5	CASSPNSLTSNQPQHF
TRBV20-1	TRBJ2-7	CSAISGSKAYEQYF
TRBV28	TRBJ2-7	CASSLSGPSYEQYF
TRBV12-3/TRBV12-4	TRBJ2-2	CASSSGADTGELFF
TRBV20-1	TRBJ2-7	CSASPYGTYEQYF
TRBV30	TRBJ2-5	CAWSGQGPPGATQYF
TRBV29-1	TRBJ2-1	CSVEGGRARNEQFF
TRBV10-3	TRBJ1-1	CAISMGHPAGSTEAFF
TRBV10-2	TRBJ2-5	CASSGAMETQYF
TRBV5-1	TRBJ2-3	CASNDRSTDTQYF
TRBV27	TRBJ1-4	CASSFRGPTNEKLFF
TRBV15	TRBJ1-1	CATSVGGLNTEAFF
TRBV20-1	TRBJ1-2	CSARVRASDGYTF
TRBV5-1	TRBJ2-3	CASSLTGGRSTDTQYF
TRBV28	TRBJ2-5	CASSGQGPPETQYF
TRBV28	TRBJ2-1	CASSFETSLLNEQFF
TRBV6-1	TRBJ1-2	CASRGQGFDGYTF
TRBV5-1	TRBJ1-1	CASSLQERKNTEAFF
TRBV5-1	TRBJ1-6	CASSPWGSPLHF
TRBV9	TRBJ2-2	CASSVGGGQGVTGELFF
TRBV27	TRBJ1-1	CASSPWGARTEAFF
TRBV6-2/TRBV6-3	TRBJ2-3	CASQPLRASGIPDTQYF
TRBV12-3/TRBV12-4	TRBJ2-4	CASGRRVAKNIQYF
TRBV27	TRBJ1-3	CASSLRGLAGNTIYF
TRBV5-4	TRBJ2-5	CASSPGVDLETQYF
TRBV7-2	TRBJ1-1	CASSLMGGNTEAFF
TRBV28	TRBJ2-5	CATYSQGTETQYF